This entry is about one T cell receptor (beta chain). A read error may produce the germline difference seen at one junction end. These data are taken from a study of T cell responses to AZD1222 COVID-19 vaccine. Only in-frame clones appear in the TCRdb table, and some are missing; sequencing was by immunoSEQ multiplex PCR. The table shows 150,000 to 200,000 clones, with about nine tenths occurring only once. The material sequenced was peripheral blood, taken 28 days after the second AZD1222 dose. This TCR came from an adult who received the AZD1222 COVID-19 vaccine.

The CDR3 coding sequence is TGCGCCAGCAGCGAGTTCCCCCACCGGGACAGGGGGCTGGAAGGAAACACCATATATTTT. It is translated as CASSEFPHRDRGLEGNTIYF. The gene calls are TRBV10-2 and TRBJ1-3; 12 nucleotides line up with TRBD1. Germline V gene data show CDR1 as WSHSY and CDR2 as SAAADI. This CDR3 is 20 amino acids long.